This T cell receptor (beta chain) comes out of a study of tumor-infiltrating lymphocytes in primary liver carcinoma. As for the study in general: T1-T3 N0M0 was the stage of the tumors, which were about 4.2 to 10 cm across. General study points: Compared with blood, tumor repertoires held significantly more in their top 250 clones. Tumor-adjacent and tumor-blood pairs shared a smaller degree of overlap than tumor region pairs.

Looked up from germline, CDR1 is SGHDN and CDR2 is FVKESK. The CDR3 is made up of 14 amino acids. On this clonotype: What it binds is not known. A junction boundary mismatches the germline segment, possibly from a read error.

Scientists recovered RNA and DNA together from approximately 20-30 mg of unsorted bulk tissue. Tumor samples all exceeded 80% viable tumor cells. A constant-region primer primed TCR beta cDNA synthesis from about 0.55 ug of total RNA. For TCR beta, libraries were produced by three nested multiplex PCR rounds using slightly modified ARM-PCR. The first two PCR rounds used TRBV1-TRBV30 primers with a Cbeta primer, around 10 cycles each. TCRdb called the multiplex PCR reads again in MiXCR, with one record for every CDR3 protein. The top ten clones hold almost 40% of a sample with tens of thousands of distinct CDR3 sequences, under 85% of them seen once.

Sequenced material: liver tumor tissue from sampling region 4. Subset described: tumor region T4, right-lateral pole. The source of this sequence is a woman aged 25 to 39 with primary liver carcinoma and hepatitis B virus infection. The chain joins TRBV14 to TRBJ2-2, with a possible D match to TRBD2 (6 bases). For the CDR3, the DNA is TGTCCCAGCAGCCCAGGACGGAACACCGGGAGGCTGTTTTTT. Translating gives CPSSPGRNTGRLFF.